A single T cell receptor (beta chain) is shown here with its context. Its antigen remains unidentified. No clone much larger than this one lies a single base away; base qualities are absent. CD4+ T cells from unexposed donors were collected before the COVID-19 pandemic (2011-2018). To separate naive from memory CD4+ T cells, cryopreserved PBMCs first underwent CD4 enrichment and then EasySep naive CD4+ T cell enrichment. The leukapheresis product used for the unexposed donors was purchased from a commercial source. Ficoll-Paque PLUS gradient centrifugation was used to isolate PBMCs from leukapheresis product or whole blood. PBMCs were either used fresh in the expansion assay or cryopreserved at -140 degrees C. The QIAamp Micro DNA Kit was used to extract genomic DNA from the CD4+ T cells. This sample is drawn from a study of CD4 T cells in relation to SARS-CoV-2 and coronaviruses (dated by TCRdb to about 2021). Context from the whole study: HLA restriction was mapped for shared crossreactive spike epitopes using patient-derived lymphoblastoid cell lines. Memory CD4+ T cell crossreactivity between SARS-CoV-2 and common cold coronavirus spike proteins was assessed at the TCR clonotype level in the study. The Adaptive Biotechnologies TCR-sequencing kit was used to sequence samples from a few pre-COVID donors and the naive versus memory experiments, whereas other data were Illumina-based. A different TCR-beta assay, based on Illumina, was used to sequence expansion assays from other donors in the study. The research as a whole found: Because the crossreactivity analysis focused on spike protein, crossreactivity against other viral proteins was not assessed. Because no donor provided both pre-pandemic and post-infection samples, tracing the source of pre-existing responses was limited. Sequencing naive versus memory cells indicated that the assay picks up memory recall responses, not primary responses primed during culture. Approximately 61% of donors had memory CD4+ clonotypes that crossrecognized SARS-CoV-2 and at least one common cold coronavirus spike. Crossreactive clones showed significantly weaker SARS-CoV-2-driven expansion than monoreactive clones, consistent with antigenic imprinting. Small numbers of patients and of tested TCRs limited the study.

Deep-resolution immunoSEQ TCR-beta sequencing was performed on DNA from uncultured naive and memory CD4+ T cells. The paper's data handling went like this. During preprocessing, nonproductive sequences were discarded, as were any CDR3s that did not begin with C, did not end with F or W, or were shorter than 7 amino acids. Cultured and uncultured naive and memory CD4+ repertoires were searched for previously identified spike- and CEF-reactive CDR3s. Pairwise Levenshtein distance, computed with the stringdist R package after three terminal residues were trimmed from each end, was used as the measure of CDR3 homology. This is the immuneACCESS table as TCRdb keeps it, with only in-frame sequences that have V and J called. A part of the clones is gone; compared with another copy, unresolved V genes explain less than half, and the rest is unexplained. The D gene and trimming were derived from the DNA, and the V and J assignments and clone size from that table. For this sample the table gives 65,000 or so clones, of which around 86% were detected only once. The ten most abundant clones make up around 1.6% of the sample.

The CDR3 sequence holds 12 residues, the cysteine and phenylalanine included. Of the read, only the CDR3 DNA is kept; its 36 bases are in frame from base 1. From the germline V gene, CDR1 is MNHEY and CDR2 is SVGAGI. The germline ends are 4 bases apart after V is trimmed by 10 bases and J by 0 bases. The clonotype originates from a human donor in good health. Sequences were obtained from memory CD4+ T cells from PBMCs. The cell subset or site label for this specimen denotes: memory (non-naive) CD4+ T cells. The rearranged chain carries TRBV6-5 and TRBJ2-6, with no D gene named confidently. The sequenced DNA: TGTGCCACGAGCTCTGGGGCCAACGTCCTGACTTTC. Translated, it gives CATSSGANVLTF.